The 18 T cell receptor beta chains below come from one sample, sequenced in a study of cytomegalovirus exposure and HLA in healthy donors. In the PCR, 60 Vbeta and 13 Jbeta primers were used. The protocol was immunoSEQ multiplex PCR, while the TCRdb copy is restricted to in-frame clones and leaves out a portion. The table includes 110,000 to 150,000 clones, roughly 10% detected once. Input material: PBMCs. Every receptor here comes from a man aged 45 to 65 in good health and CMV-seronegative.

The gene calls are TRBV19 and TRBJ1-5; possibly TRBD1 for D (5 bases). Germline CDR1 LNHDA, CDR2 SQIVND (reference sequence). This CDR3 has 13 amino acids. Trimming took 7 bases from V and 4 from J, leaving 11 bases between them. CDR3 DNA sequence: TGTGCCAGTACCCCGACAGTGAATCAGCCCCAGCATTTT. Protein product: CASTPTVNQPQHF.

This clone was seen at least ten times. The chain carries TRBV7-8 and TRBJ1-1; the D is unclear. The CDR3 totals 14 residues. V lost 1 base, J lost 2 bases, and 8 bases lay in between. CDR1 is SGHVS and CDR2 is FQNEAQ in the germline V gene. The CDR3 DNA reads TGTGCCAGCAGCTTAGATACACCAAACACTGAAGCTTTCTTT. Residues: CASSLDTPNTEAFF.

CDR3 region: CASSKTGGGQPQHF. The CDR3 region has the DNA TGTGCCAGCAGCAAGACAGGGGGAGGTCAGCCCCAGCATTTT. The chain couples TRBV5-5 to TRBJ1-5; 9 positions match TRBD1. After removal of 4 bases from V and 6 bases from J, the junction contained 5 bases not matched to a gene. Germline-derived CDR1 and CDR2 are SGHKS and YYEKEE (reference sequence). The CDR3 is 14 residues long.

This chain uses TRBV5-1 with TRBJ2-5; perhaps TRBD2 as D (6 bases). The CDR3 has 16 residues. Germline assignment: CDR1 SGHRS and CDR2 YFSETQ. V lost 0 bases and J lost 4, with 16 bases in between. The CDR3 spells CASSLAGSGKRETQYF. CDR3 coding DNA: TGCGCCAGCAGCTTGGCCGGTAGCGGTAAAAGAGAGACCCAGTACTTC.

The table lists this clone with a few counts. CDR3 DNA: TGTGCCAGCAGTGAAAAAGCGGGCCTGGAGACCCAGTACTTC. Protein sequence: CASSEKAGLETQYF. This chain links TRBV2 with TRBJ2-5; D perhaps matches TRBD2 (6 bases). The germline V gene encodes CDR1 SNHLY and CDR2 FYNNEI. Trimming took off 2 bases at V and 5 bases at J, with 12 bases between the two ends. The CDR3 has 14 amino acids.

This clone was recorded a few times. The chain recombines TRBV28 with TRBJ1-1, with 7 nucleotides matching TRBD1. In germline, CDR1 is MDHEN, CDR2 SYDVKM. The CDR3 consists of 15 residues. V gave up 7 bases and J gave up 1 base; unmatched junction bases: 9. In DNA, the CDR3 is TGTGCCAGCAAAAAAGAAAACAGGGGGAACACTGAAGCTTTCTTT. It codes for CASKKENRGNTEAFF.

V is TRBV11-2 and J is TRBJ1-1; 8 bases map to TRBD1. Germline assignment: CDR1 SGHAT and CDR2 FQNNGV. The CDR3 loop spans 17 amino acids. J gave up 1 base and V 1 base, and 8 bases lay outside the gene matches. For the CDR3, the DNA is TGTGCCAGCAGCTTAGCGGCTCCCGGGACAGGGAACACTGAAGCTTTCTTT. It codes for CASSLAAPGTGNTEAFF.

The chain carries TRBV15 and TRBJ2-3; 10 positions match TRBD1. The CDR3 is made up of 19 amino acids. Trimming took 0 bases from V and 4 from J; bases not matched to a gene: 13. Germline CDR1 reads LNHNV; CDR2 reads YYDKDF (reference sequence). The CDR3 here is CATSRDKPGQGMAADTQYF. The CDR3 bases are TGTGCCACCAGCAGAGATAAACCGGGACAGGGGATGGCGGCAGATACGCAGTATTTT.

There are a few counts of this clone. The gene calls are TRBV4-1 and TRBJ1-5, with a tentative D call TRBD1 (5 bases). The CDR3 has 17 amino acids. The V and J ends lost 4 bases and 2 bases respectively, with 18 bases between them. CDR1 MGHRA and CDR2 YSYEKL come from the germline V gene. The CDR3 region has the DNA TGCGCCAGCAGCCCCATGACCCCGGGGGTGGGCAATCAGCCCCAGCATTTT. It encodes CASSPMTPGVGNQPQHF.

This clone was seen a handful of times. The chain recombines TRBV27 with TRBJ2-2; 8 bases are shared with TRBD1. The CDR3 is made up of 14 amino acids. CDR1 is MNHEY, CDR2 SMNVEV, per germline (reference sequence). V dropped 7 bases and J dropped 5; count of bases not matched to a gene: 6. Written as DNA, the CDR3 is TGTGCCAGCAAGCCGGGACAGGAAACCGGGGAGCTGTTTTTT. The encoded protein is CASKPGQETGELFF.

The rearrangement uses TRBV21-1 and TRBJ1-2; the table's D call TRBD1 went unverified against the DNA. TRBV21-1 is a pseudogene segment. The CDR3 is 17 residues long. The CDR3 DNA reads as TGTGCCAGCAGCAAAGGGACAGGCCTACTCCCTAACTATGGCTACACCTTC. It is translated as CASSKGTGLLPNYGYTF.

This clone has at least ten counts. The J gene is TRBJ2-3, the V gene TRBV6-1; no reliable D call. CDR1 and CDR2 from the germline V gene are MNHNS and SASEGT. The V and J ends lost 2 bases and 3 bases respectively, with 6 bases between them. The CDR3 totals 13 residues. The CDR3 reads CASSETETDTQYF. CDR3 bases: TGTGCCAGCAGTGAAACTGAAACAGATACGCAGTATTTT.

In its sample, this clone was seen a few times. This CDR3 is CASSLEVGQLTSSGNTIYF. The CDR3, as DNA: TGCGCCAGCAGCTTGGAGGTGGGACAGCTTACCAGCTCTGGAAACACCATATATTTT. V and J are TRBV5-1 and TRBJ1-3, with 7 nucleotides matching TRBD1. The CDR3 runs to 19 residues. Per the germline V gene, CDR1 is SGHRS and CDR2 is YFSETQ. The trim removed 0 bases at V and 0 bases at J, leaving 12 bases unmatched.

This clone was seen a few times. This chain connects TRBV6-1 to TRBJ2-7; D is uncertain. Germline-derived CDR1 and CDR2 are MNHNS and SASEGT. The CDR3 runs to 11 residues. V was pared by 5 bases and J by 7 bases, with 9 bases between. CDR3 in amino acids: CASSPGGEQYF. The CDR3 DNA reads TGTGCCAGCAGTCCCGGCGGTGAGCAGTACTTC.

This clone appeared a few times. The V and J genes are TRBV10-2 and TRBJ2-7; 7 bases map to TRBD2. Germline lookup yields CDR1 WSHSY and CDR2 SAAADI. This CDR3 is built from 14 residues. Germline trimming cut 5 bases from V and 1 base from J; bases unmatched to any gene: 5. CDR3 nucleotides: TGCGCCAGCAGTTCCCGGGGGGATTCCTACGAGCAGTACTTC. Protein: CASSSRGDSYEQYF.

This clone appeared a few times. This chain uses TRBV10-1 with TRBJ2-4; 7 positions match TRBD1. The CDR3 totals 14 residues. CDR1 and CDR2 (germline): WNHNN, SYGVQD (reference sequence). The junction had 2 bases not matched to a gene; V was cut back by 0 bases and J by 6 bases. This CDR3 reads CASSESGDRNIQYF. In DNA, the CDR3 is TGCGCCAGCAGTGAGTCGGGGGACAGAAACATTCAGTACTTC.

V gene TRBV15 combines with J gene TRBJ2-5, with a tentative D call TRBD2 (6 bases). V lost 3 bases to trimming and J lost 5 bases, with 13 bases between them. The CDR3 runs 14 residues. CDR1 is LNHNV, CDR2 YYDKDF, per germline (reference sequence). The CDR3 region is CATSRPTAGETQYF. The CDR3 DNA reads TGTGCCACCAGCAGGCCTACGGCGGGGGAGACCCAGTACTTC.

The chain uses TRBV28 and TRBJ1-3; D is possibly TRBD1 (6 bases). V was trimmed by 2 bases and J by 4 bases, leaving 6 bases between them. Germline CDR1 reads MDHEN; CDR2 reads SYDVKM. CDR3 size: 13 residues. CDR3 DNA: TGTGCCAGCAGTTTACAGGGGGGAAACACCATATATTTT. It translates to CASSLQGGNTIYF. The full variable domain, with the rest looked up from reference TRBV28 and TRBJ1-3, is DVKVTQSSRYLVKRTGEKVFLECVQDMDHENMFWYRQDPGLGLRLIYFSYDVKMKEKGDIPEGYSVSREKKERFSLILESASTNQTSMYLCASSLQGGNTIYFGEGSWLTVV.